Sequencing of this T cell receptor beta chain was carried out in a study of T cell responses to AZD1222 COVID-19 vaccine. Findings of the study overall: Baseline seropositives among AZD1222 recipients totaled only 5 to 7. Nearly half of the spike-specific TCRs reportedly recognize variant regions that carry no mutations.

This table comes from immunoSEQ multiplex PCR, and its TCRdb copy is limited to in-frame clones, with some not included. The sample holds some 150,000 clones; about 90% are singletons and the top ten take around 5.2%. With respect to this clone: Its antigen is not known.

This CDR3 has 15 amino acids. J was trimmed by 1 base and V by 0 bases; bases with no gene match: 2. Looked up from germline, CDR1 is MNHEY and CDR2 is SVGAGI. The sample here was peripheral blood, taken on day 0 of AZD1222 vaccination. V and J are TRBV6-5 and TRBJ1-1; 7 nucleotides agree with TRBD1. This sequence was found in an adult in good health. CDR3 residues: CASSYSAGGNTEAFF. The CDR3 DNA sequence: TGTGCCAGCAGTTACTCGGCAGGGGGGAACACTGAAGCTTTCTTT.